Following are 6 T cell receptor beta chains from one sample sequenced in a study of regulatory T cells in long-lasting Graves disease. As to time point: newly diagnosed GD, antithyroid drugs for less than 3 months. RNA from PBMCs was the source of the TCR library. The authors built TCR beta libraries using iRepertoire HTBI primers and Arm-PCR of CDR3 regions. Each CDR3 protein is one row after TCRdb ran MiXCR on the multiplex PCR reads. This sample has about 370,000 distinct CDR3 sequences, with 15% found just once. This sample comprised peripheral blood mononuclear cells (PBMCs), obtained at new diagnosis, from a patient treated with antithyroid drugs. These receptors all come from a female donor with Graves disease.

At least ten counts were recorded for this clonotype. The chain combines TRBV4-1 with TRBJ1-5; weak D call: TRBD1 (5 bases). Germline V gives CDR1 MGHRA, CDR2 YSYEKL. The V end lost 4 bases, the J end lost 3 bases, and 10 bases lay between the germline ends. The CDR3 loop spans 14 amino acids. CDR3 in amino acids: CASSPGRDNQPQHF. CDR3 DNA sequence: TGCGCCAGCAGCCCGGGACGGGACAATCAGCCCCAGCATTTT.

On this clonotype: A much larger clone lies one base from this, so it may be a read error. This chain links TRBV6-2 or TRBV6-3 with TRBJ2-7; weak D call: TRBD2 (5 bases). Per germline, CDR1 MNHEY and CDR2 SVGEGT. The CDR3 sequence is 15 residues long. The CDR3 spells CVSSDAAGLSYEQYF. CDR3 DNA: TGTGTCAGCAGCGACGCGGCGGGCCTTTCCTACGAGCAGTACTTC.

This clonotype was recorded a few times. Since the CDR3 does not end with the conserved phenylalanine or tryptophan, this likely comes from a read error. This chain joins TRBV20-1 and TRBJ2-1; the match to TRBD2 covers 14 bases. V trimming: 5 bases; J trimming: 6 bases; junction bases outside the gene matches: 9. The CDR3 sequence is 16 residues long. Germline loops: CDR1 DFQATT, CDR2 SNEGSKA (reference sequence). CDR3 loop: CSAAGTSGSWTNEQFL. CDR3 DNA: TGCAGTGCTGCCGGGACTAGCGGGAGTTGGACCAATGAGCAGTTCCTC.

This clonotype was recorded many times. The V gene is TRBV12-3 or TRBV12-4, the J gene TRBJ2-7; 9 bases are shared with TRBD1. V lost 7 bases and J lost 1; bases outside the gene matches: 5. The CDR3 is 14 residues long. The CDR3 loop reads CASMGGTGSYEQYF. The DNA for the CDR3 is TGTGCCAGCATGGGAGGGACAGGGTCCTACGAGCAGTACTTC.

V usage is TRBV28 and J usage is TRBJ2-7, with a possible D match to TRBD2 (5 bases). Germline V gives CDR1 MDHEN, CDR2 SYDVKM. This CDR3 spans 11 amino acids. The CDR3 sequence is CGAGSSYEQYF. In nucleotides, the CDR3 is TGTGGCGCGGGCAGTTCCTACGAGCAGTACTTC.

This chain links TRBV4-2 with TRBJ2-2, with TRBD2 identical over 14 bases. Germline V gene lookup returns CDR1 LGHNA and CDR2 YNFKEQ. Trimming cost V 1 base and J 5 bases; bases outside gene matches: 9. This CDR3 is built from 19 residues. CDR3 nucleotides: TGTGCCAGCAGCCAAGGACTAGCGGGAGGGCCTGGAGTGACCGGGGAGCTGTTTTTT. The encoded protein is CASSQGLAGGPGVTGELFF.